The 19 T cell receptor beta chains below come from one sample, sequenced in a study of cytomegalovirus exposure and HLA in healthy donors. The PCR used 60 Vbeta and 13 Jbeta primers. Sequencing used immunoSEQ multiplex PCR; TCRdb keeps in-frame clones, though not all of them. The data show approximately 160,000 clones, with around 80% seen just once and 4.8% held by the top ten. Sequenced sample: PBMCs. The source of these receptors is a man aged 18 to 29 in good health and CMV-seronegative.

V gene TRBV27 combines with J gene TRBJ1-1, with TRBD1 as a possible D gene (5 bases). Germline V lookup: CDR1 MNHEY, CDR2 SMNVEV (reference sequence). Trimming pared 5 bases from V and 4 bases from J, leaving 8 bases between. The CDR3 sequence is 12 residues long. The CDR3 protein is CASSPGSTEAFF. In DNA, the CDR3 is TGTGCCAGCAGTCCAGGGTCCACTGAAGCTTTCTTT.

The chain combines TRBV18 with TRBJ1-2; 7 bases agree with TRBD1. The length of the CDR3 is 17 residues. Trimming cost V 0 bases and J 0 bases; bases outside gene matches: 7. Germline lookup yields CDR1 KGHSH and CDR2 LQKENI. The CDR3 spells CASSPPPDRESNYGYTF. The CDR3 region has the DNA TGTGCCAGCTCACCACCCCCAGACAGGGAGTCTAACTATGGCTACACCTTC.

The rearrangement links TRBV23-1 to TRBJ2-7; tentatively, D is TRBD2 (8 bases). TRBV23-1 is known as an ORF, though its function is uncertain. This CDR3 has 17 amino acids. Trimming pared 4 bases from V and 2 bases from J, leaving 21 bases between. CDR3: CASSRPYSGTATYEQYF. The DNA of the CDR3 is TGCGCCAGCAGTCGCCCTTATAGCGGGACAGCCACCTACGAGCAGTACTTC.

The chain couples TRBV7-9 to TRBJ1-6; 7 nucleotides agree with TRBD1. The CDR3 is made up of 14 amino acids. The V gene end was trimmed by 6 bases and the J gene end by 11 bases; junction bases not matched to a gene: 10. CDR1 is SEHNR, CDR2 FQNEAQ, per germline (reference sequence). CDR3 protein: CASSADREETPLHF. In DNA form, the CDR3 reads TGTGCCAGCAGTGCTGACAGGGAGGAGACACCCCTCCACTTT. Using reference TRBV7-9 and TRBJ1-6 for the parts outside the CDR3, the full variable domain is DTGVSQNPRHKITKRGQNVTFRCDPISEHNRLYWYRQTLGQGPEFLTYFQNEAQLEKSRLLSDRFSAERPKGSFSTLEIQRTEQGDSAMYLCASSADREETPLHFGNGTRLTVT.

This chain uses TRBV5-4 with TRBJ2-5, with TRBD2 identical over 8 bases. CDR3 size: 16 residues. CDR1 and CDR2 from the germline V gene are SGHNT and YYREEE (reference sequence). V lost 2 bases and J lost 4; bases outside the gene matches: 10. The CDR3 reads CASSFSAGRARETQYF. The CDR3 DNA reads as TGTGCCAGCAGCTTTTCTGCCGGGAGGGCCCGAGAGACCCAGTACTTC.

The V call is TRBV5-1, the J call TRBJ2-1; 7 bases map to TRBD2. Trimming at V came to 2 bases and at J to 8 bases, leaving 10 bases not matched to a gene. This CDR3 has 15 residues. CDR1 SGHRS and CDR2 YFSETQ come from the germline V gene. This chain's CDR3 is CASSFLRESPDEQFF. In DNA, the CDR3 is TGCGCCAGCAGCTTCTTGCGGGAGAGTCCCGATGAGCAGTTCTTC.

The chain combines TRBV7-6 with TRBJ2-6; weak D call: TRBD1 (5 bases). CDR1 is SGHVS and CDR2 is FNYEAQ in the germline V gene. The CDR3 loop spans 16 amino acids. With 2 bases removed from V and 11 bases from J, the gap between germline ends came to 19 bases. The CDR3 sequence is CASSLSRWGSPDVLTF. The CDR3 DNA is TGTGCCAGCAGCTTAAGTCGGTGGGGCAGCCCCGACGTCCTGACTTTC.

The chain uses TRBV9 and TRBJ2-1; possibly TRBD1 for D (6 bases). CDR3 length: 14 amino acids. Trimming shortened V by 4 bases and J by 4 bases, and 12 bases separated the two germline ends. CDR1 is SGDLS and CDR2 is YYNGEE in the germline V gene. The CDR3 loop reads CASSSTTGYNEQFF. For the CDR3, the DNA is TGTGCCAGCAGCTCGACGACAGGATACAATGAGCAGTTCTTC.

The chain recombines TRBV30 with TRBJ1-3; the D gene is possibly TRBD1 (6 bases). V lost 2 bases to trimming and J lost 0 bases, with 8 bases between them. Germline values: CDR1 GTSNPN, CDR2 SVGIG (reference sequence). The CDR3 is 14 amino acids. The CDR3 loop reads CAWSLGGSGNTIYF. The CDR3 nucleotides read TGTGCCTGGAGTTTAGGGGGCTCTGGAAACACCATATATTTT. Looking up the rest from reference TRBV30 and TRBJ1-3 gives the full variable domain: SQTIHQWPATLVQPVGSPLSLECTVEGTSNPNLYWYRQAAGRGLQLLFYSVGIGQISSEVPQNLSASRPQDRQFILSSKKLLLSDSGFYLCAWSLGGSGNTIYFGEGSWLTVV.

The rearrangement joins TRBV11-2 to TRBJ2-5; D possibly corresponds to TRBD1 (6 bases). There are 15 residues in the CDR3. Germline CDR1 SGHAT, CDR2 FQNNGV. The germline V and J ends were trimmed by 2 bases and 6 bases, with 16 bases remaining between them. CDR3 nucleotide sequence: TGTGCCAGCAGCTTAATTCCGGGGCAGGGGAAGACCCAGTACTTC. It specifies CASSLIPGQGKTQYF.

The chain combines TRBV19 with TRBJ2-1; D gene ambiguous. V shed 3 bases and J shed 4 bases, with 7 bases lying between them. The CDR3 spans 13 residues. Germline CDR1 reads LNHDA; CDR2 reads SQIVND (reference sequence). CDR3 sequence reads: CASSIVGYNEQFF. Written as DNA, the CDR3 is TGTGCCAGTAGTATTGTCGGGTACAATGAGCAGTTCTTC.

CDR3 region: CASKDRVSYNEQFF. The DNA of the CDR3 is TGCGCCAGCAAGGACAGGGTCTCCTACAATGAGCAGTTCTTC. The rearrangement joins TRBV5-1 to TRBJ2-1, with TRBD1 identical over 8 bases. Germline assignment: CDR1 SGHRS and CDR2 YFSETQ. CDR3 length: 14 amino acids. Trimming cost V 6 bases and J 0 bases; bases outside gene matches: 2.

This chain connects TRBV25-1 to TRBJ1-4; 8 positions agree with TRBD1. Per germline, CDR1 MGHDK and CDR2 SYGVNS. The CDR3 extends over 14 amino acids. J was trimmed by 11 bases and V by 3 bases; bases with no gene match: 8. This CDR3 is CASSDWGRGQKLFF. CDR3 bases: TGTGCCAGCAGTGATTGGGGCAGGGGGCAGAAACTGTTTTTT.

The CDR3 nucleotides read TGTGCCAGTAGTACGGGGACAGGCCCCAATCAGCCCCAGCATTTT. It specifies CASSTGTGPNQPQHF. V gene TRBV19 combines with J gene TRBJ1-5; 8 nucleotides agree with TRBD1. The CDR3 totals 15 residues. Losses at the gene ends were 4 bases for V and 3 bases for J; bases not matched to a gene: 5. The V gene's germline CDR1 is LNHDA and CDR2 SQIVND (reference sequence).

In this sample, this clone turned up a few times. The rearrangement joins TRBV6-1 to TRBJ2-2; the D gene is possibly TRBD1 (6 bases). The germline gives CDR1 MNHNS, CDR2 SASEGT. Trimming removed 6 bases at V and 6 bases at J, with 14 bases between. The CDR3 is 14 residues long. For the CDR3, the DNA is TGTGCCAGCAGGGAAAGCGCAGGGGCCGGGGAGCTGTTTTTT. This codes for CASRESAGAGELFF.

The chain is built from TRBV7-9 and TRBJ1-2, with D perhaps TRBD1 (5 bases). V shed 7 bases and J shed 6 bases, with 12 bases lying between them. Per germline, CDR1 SEHNR and CDR2 FQNEAQ (reference sequence). This CDR3 contains 12 residues. DNA for the CDR3: TGTGCCAGCAACCAGGGAAGGGATGGCTACACCTTC. Translation gives CASNQGRDGYTF.

This chain joins TRBV5-4 and TRBJ1-2; D may be TRBD1 (5 bases). The V gene's germline CDR1 is SGHNT and CDR2 YYREEE (reference sequence). V dropped 0 bases and J dropped 6 bases, with 15 bases sitting between them. The CDR3 sequence is 15 residues long. In DNA form, the CDR3 reads TGTGCCAGCAGCTTGGATGGAGGGGCCCTCAATGGCTACACCTTC. Protein: CASSLDGGALNGYTF.

This clone was found once. This chain joins TRBV15 and TRBJ2-1; D is perhaps TRBD2 (5 bases). The CDR3 totals 15 residues. The germline CDR1 and CDR2 sequences are LNHNV and YYDKDF (reference sequence). V dropped 3 bases and J dropped 3 bases, with 12 bases sitting between them. In DNA form, the CDR3 reads TGTGCCACCAGCAGCGGACTCTTAAGCTACAATGAGCAGTTCTTC. Protein product: CATSSGLLSYNEQFF.

This sequence joins TRBV18 and TRBJ1-2; perhaps TRBD1 as D (6 bases). Per the germline V gene, CDR1 is KGHSH and CDR2 is LQKENI. The CDR3 covers 10 residues. The V end was cut by 5 bases, the J end by 8 bases, with 6 bases between. The CDR3 sequence is CASSRGGYTF. In DNA, the CDR3 is TGTGCCAGCTCAAGGGGGGGCTACACCTTC.